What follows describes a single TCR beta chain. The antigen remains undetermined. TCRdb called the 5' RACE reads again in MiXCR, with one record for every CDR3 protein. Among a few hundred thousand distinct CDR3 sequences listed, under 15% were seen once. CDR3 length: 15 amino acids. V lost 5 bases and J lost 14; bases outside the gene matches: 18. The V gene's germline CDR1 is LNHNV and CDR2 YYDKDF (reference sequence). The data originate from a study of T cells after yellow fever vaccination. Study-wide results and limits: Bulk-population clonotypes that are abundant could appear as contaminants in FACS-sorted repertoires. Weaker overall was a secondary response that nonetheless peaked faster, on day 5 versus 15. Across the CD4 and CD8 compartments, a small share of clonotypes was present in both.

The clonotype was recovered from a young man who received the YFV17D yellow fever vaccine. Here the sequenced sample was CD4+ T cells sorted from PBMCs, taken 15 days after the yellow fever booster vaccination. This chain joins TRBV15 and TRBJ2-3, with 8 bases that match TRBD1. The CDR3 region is CATSGPGTGHREGYF. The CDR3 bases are TGTGCCACCAGCGGGCCCGGGACAGGTCATCGCGAAGGGTATTTT. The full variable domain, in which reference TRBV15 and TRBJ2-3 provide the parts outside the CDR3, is DAMVIQNPRYQVTQFGKPVTLSCSQTLNHNVMYWYQQKSSQAPKLLFHYYDKDFNNEADTPDNFQSRRPNTSFCFLDIRSPGLGDTAMYLCATSGPGTGHREGYFGPGTRLTVL.